This T cell receptor (beta chain) was obtained from a study of sequential checkpoint blockade in melanoma. Study overall: Patients were randomized 1:1 to nivolumab-then-ipilimumab or ipilimumab-then-nivolumab first-line.

Sample treatment: randomized to nivolumab then ipilimumab (arm A) or the reverse (arm B). Worth noting for this clone: This sample also contains other DNA sequences that code for the same CDR3.

The assay was immunoSEQ multiplex PCR, and TCRdb's table has in-frame clones only and misses some. The table includes 20,000 to 25,000 clones, roughly four fifths detected once. The CDR3 extends over 13 amino acids. Germline CDR1 reads MNHEY; CDR2 reads SMNVEV (reference sequence). V lost 6 bases, J lost 1 base, and 2 bases stayed unmatched. This specimen consisted of CD8+ T cells sorted from blood (inferred from file names), obtained from a patient given nivolumab and ipilimumab in sequence. This TCR was sampled from a human donor with melanoma. The V call is TRBV27, the J call TRBJ1-1; 7 positions match TRBD1. The CDR3 here is CASRGGPNTEAFF. CDR3 nucleotides: TGTGCCAGCAGAGGGGGCCCGAACACTGAAGCTTTCTTT.